Below, one T cell receptor (beta chain) is given with its context. Random hexamers were used to reverse transcribe an amount of roughly 0.5 to 1 ug RNA. From the immunoSEQ multiplex PCR reads, TCRdb called clonotypes with MiXCR, one entry per CDR3 protein. The top ten clones hold roughly 0.45% of a sample with around 80,000 distinct CDR3 sequences, approximately 95% of them seen once. The sample is drawn from a study of CD8 T cells in Susac syndrome. CD8+ and CD4+ T cells from blood underwent TCR beta sequencing, which was carried out in a high-throughput format. Germline V gene lookup returns CDR1 SGHVS and CDR2 FQNEAQ. The CDR3 sequence is 13 residues long. Trimming took off 5 bases at V and 2 bases at J, with 10 bases between the two ends.

The TCR originated in a human donor with Susac syndrome. J is TRBJ2-7 and V is TRBV7-8; D remains unclear. Source material: CD8+ T cells from PBMCs. CDR3 coding DNA: TGTGCCAGCAGCCTTGACTCGGCCTACGAGCAGTACTTC. Amino acids: CASSLDSAYEQYF.